Below are 12 T cell receptor beta chains sequenced from a single sample in a study of blood T cell repertoires in COVID-19. Measured with immunoSEQ multiplex PCR; TCRdb has only the in-frame clones, and not every one. The profile shows approximately 150,000 clones, more than 65% of them singletons. Sequenced: PBMCs or T cells enriched from blood (not recorded which). The source is a man in his fifties or sixties who had recovered from COVID-19.

This chain uses TRBV5-1 with TRBJ1-2, with TRBD1 identical over 11 bases. Germline loops: CDR1 SGHRS, CDR2 YFSETQ. CDR3 length: 13 amino acids. With 4 bases clipped from V and 6 bases from J, the junction kept 2 bases outside the gene matches. This chain's CDR3 is CASSPGQGDGYTF. CDR3 in DNA: TGCGCCAGCAGCCCGGGACAGGGGGATGGCTACACCTTC.

CDR3 bases: TGTGCCAGCAGTTCCGGACAGGGGAGCACTGAAGCTTTCTTT. Translated, it gives CASSSGQGSTEAFF. The rearrangement links TRBV6-5 to TRBJ1-1; 9 positions match TRBD1. Per the germline V gene, CDR1 is MNHEY and CDR2 is SVGAGI. Trimming cost V 4 bases and J 4 bases; bases outside gene matches: 4. The CDR3 totals 14 residues.

V usage is TRBV30 and J usage is TRBJ2-7; 10 bases match TRBD1. Trimming cost V 2 bases and J 3 bases; bases outside gene matches: 7. Germline V gene lookup returns CDR1 GTSNPN and CDR2 SVGIG (reference sequence). The CDR3 runs 15 residues. The CDR3, as DNA: TGTGCCTGGAGTCAAGGACAGGGGGAGGTCTACGAGCAGTACTTC. Translated, it gives CAWSQGQGEVYEQYF. The complete variable domain, with remaining parts taken from reference TRBV30 and TRBJ2-7, reads SQTIHQWPATLVQPVGSPLSLECTVEGTSNPNLYWYRQAAGRGLQLLFYSVGIGQISSEVPQNLSASRPQDRQFILSSKKLLLSDSGFYLCAWSQGQGEVYEQYFGPGTRLTVT.

The CDR3 is CASDSTRGNSPLHF. CDR3 bases: TGTGCCAGCGACAGTACAAGGGGTAATTCACCCCTCCACTTT. J is TRBJ1-6 and V is TRBV6-5, with TRBD1 as a possible D gene (5 bases). The CDR3 covers 14 residues. Between the trimmed V and J ends, which lost 8 bases and 6 bases, there was a span of 14 bases. The germline V gene has CDR1 MNHEY and CDR2 SVGAGI.

The chain combines TRBV10-3 with TRBJ1-3; 8 positions match TRBD1. Germline loops: CDR1 ENHRY, CDR2 SYGVKD. The CDR3 is made up of 14 amino acids. Trimming cost V 4 bases and J 1 base; bases outside gene matches: 0. The CDR3 loop is CAISGTGSGNTIYF. The CDR3 region has the DNA TGTGCCATCAGTGGGACAGGGTCTGGAAACACCATATATTTT.

The chain carries TRBV14 and TRBJ2-3, with 8 bases lining up with TRBD2. This CDR3 comprises 16 residues. Germline loops: CDR1 SGHDN, CDR2 FVKESK. Trimming removed 0 bases from V and 3 bases from J; junction bases left unmatched: 5. The CDR3: CASSQDARGGTDTQYF. The CDR3 bases are TGTGCCAGCAGCCAAGATGCCCGGGGGGGAACAGATACGCAGTATTTT.

CDR3 region: CASSPRTSGGKITYNEQFF. CDR3 DNA: TGTGCCAGCAGCCCGCGGACTAGCGGGGGGAAAATAACCTACAATGAGCAGTTCTTC. This chain joins TRBV4-2 and TRBJ2-1; 14 nucleotides align to TRBD2. This CDR3 is built from 19 residues. Per the germline V gene, CDR1 is LGHNA and CDR2 is YNFKEQ. With 4 bases clipped from V and 2 bases from J, the junction kept 10 bases outside the gene matches.

This chain uses TRBV27 with TRBJ2-2; D possibly corresponds to TRBD2 (5 bases). This CDR3 has 14 amino acids. Germline CDR1 MNHEY, CDR2 SMNVEV (reference sequence). Trimming pared 4 bases from V and 4 bases from J, leaving 10 bases between. CDR3 sequence (DNA): TGTGCCAGCAGTTCCCCCCGGGGCACCGGGGAGCTGTTTTTT. It yields the protein CASSSPRGTGELFF.

The chain uses TRBV19 and TRBJ1-5; D may be TRBD1 (5 bases). Germline CDR1 is LNHDA and CDR2 is SQIVND (reference sequence). Trimming removed 2 bases from V and 4 bases from J, with 9 bases in between. The CDR3 consists of 14 residues. CDR3 in amino acids: CASSITGVNQPQHF. Here the CDR3 DNA reads TGTGCCAGTAGTATAACGGGGGTGAATCAGCCCCAGCATTTT.

The J gene is TRBJ2-7, the V gene TRBV7-2; TRBD1 aligns across 8 bases. The V gene end was trimmed by 2 bases and the J gene end by 0 bases; junction bases not matched to a gene: 3. From germline, CDR1 is SGHTA and CDR2 FQGNSA. The CDR3 consists of 15 residues. The CDR3 DNA follows: TGTGCCAGCAGCTTAACGGACAGGGTCTCCTACGAGCAGTACTTC. Residues: CASSLTDRVSYEQYF.

The rearrangement joins TRBV18 to TRBJ1-3; D might be TRBD1 (5 bases). Trimming left V 3 bases short and J 0 bases short, with 24 bases between. The CDR3 covers 20 residues. CDR1 is KGHSH and CDR2 is LQKENI in the germline V gene. CDR3 protein: CASSPVANGDWAGSGNTIYF. DNA for the CDR3: TGTGCCAGCTCACCCGTAGCTAACGGGGACTGGGCCGGCTCTGGAAACACCATATATTTT.

The gene calls are TRBV5-4 and TRBJ2-2, with D tentatively TRBD1 (6 bases). Germline loops: CDR1 SGHNT, CDR2 YYREEE (reference sequence). The CDR3 covers 16 residues. Trimming pared 4 bases from V and 1 base from J, leaving 14 bases between. The CDR3 coding sequence is TGTGCCAGCAGCGCGAGGGGACACATGAACACCGGGGAGCTGTTTTTT. Translating gives CASSARGHMNTGELFF.